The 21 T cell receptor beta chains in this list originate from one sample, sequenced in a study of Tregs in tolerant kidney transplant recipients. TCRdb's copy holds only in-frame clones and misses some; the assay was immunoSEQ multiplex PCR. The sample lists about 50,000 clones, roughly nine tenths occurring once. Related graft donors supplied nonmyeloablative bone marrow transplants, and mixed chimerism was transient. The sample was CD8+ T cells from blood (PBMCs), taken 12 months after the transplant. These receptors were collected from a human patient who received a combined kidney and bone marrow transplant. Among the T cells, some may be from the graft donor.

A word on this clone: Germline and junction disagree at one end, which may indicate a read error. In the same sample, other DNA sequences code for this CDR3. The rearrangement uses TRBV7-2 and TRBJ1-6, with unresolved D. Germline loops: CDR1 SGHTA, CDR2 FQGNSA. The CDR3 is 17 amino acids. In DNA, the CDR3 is TGTGCCAGCAGACGAAAGCCAACAGAGTCCTATAATTCCCCCCTCCACTTT. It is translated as CASRRKPTESYNSPLHF.

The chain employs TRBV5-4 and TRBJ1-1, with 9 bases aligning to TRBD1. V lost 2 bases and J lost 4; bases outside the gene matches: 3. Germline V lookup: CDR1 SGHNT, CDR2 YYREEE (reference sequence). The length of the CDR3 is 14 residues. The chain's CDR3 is CASSFDRGGTEAFF. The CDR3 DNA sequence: TGTGCCAGCAGCTTTGACAGGGGGGGCACTGAAGCTTTCTTT.

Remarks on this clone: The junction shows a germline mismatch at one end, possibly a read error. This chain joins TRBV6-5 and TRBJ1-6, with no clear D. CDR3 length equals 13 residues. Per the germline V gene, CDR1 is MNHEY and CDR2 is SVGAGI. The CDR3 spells CASSFATNSPLHF. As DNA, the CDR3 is TGTGCCAGCAGTTTCGCAACTAATTCCCCCCTCCACTTT.

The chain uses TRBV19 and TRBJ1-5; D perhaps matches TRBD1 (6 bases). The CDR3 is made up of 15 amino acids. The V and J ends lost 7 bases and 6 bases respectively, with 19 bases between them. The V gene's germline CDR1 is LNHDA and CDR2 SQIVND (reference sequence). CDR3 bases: TGTGCCAGTAACCTCTTTACAGGGACCGGTCAGCCCCAGCATTTT. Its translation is CASNLFTGTGQPQHF.

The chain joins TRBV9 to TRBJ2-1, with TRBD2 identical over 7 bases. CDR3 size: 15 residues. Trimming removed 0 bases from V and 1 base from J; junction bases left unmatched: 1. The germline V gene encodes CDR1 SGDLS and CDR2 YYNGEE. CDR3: CASSVAGGSYNEQFF. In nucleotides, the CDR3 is TGTGCCAGCAGCGTAGCGGGGGGATCCTACAATGAGCAGTTCTTC. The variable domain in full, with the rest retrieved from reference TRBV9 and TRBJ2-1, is DSGVTQTPKHLITATGQRVTLRCSPRSGDLSVYWYQQSLDQGLQFLIQYYNGEERAKGNILERFSAQQFPDLHSELNLSSLELGDSALYFCASSVAGGSYNEQFFGPGTRLTVL.

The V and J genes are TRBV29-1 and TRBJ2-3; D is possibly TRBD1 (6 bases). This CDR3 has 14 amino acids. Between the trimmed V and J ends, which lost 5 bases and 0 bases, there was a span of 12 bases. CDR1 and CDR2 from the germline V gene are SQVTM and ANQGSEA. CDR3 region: CSVSDSPSTDTQYF. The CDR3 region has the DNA TGCAGCGTTTCGGACAGCCCCAGCACAGATACGCAGTATTTT.

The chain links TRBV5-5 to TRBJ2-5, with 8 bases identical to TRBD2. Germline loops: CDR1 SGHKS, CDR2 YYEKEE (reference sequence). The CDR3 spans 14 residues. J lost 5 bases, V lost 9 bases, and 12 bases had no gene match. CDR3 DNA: TGTGCCACCAGAACTGGCGGGAGGTCCGAGACCCAGTACTTC. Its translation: CATRTGGRSETQYF.

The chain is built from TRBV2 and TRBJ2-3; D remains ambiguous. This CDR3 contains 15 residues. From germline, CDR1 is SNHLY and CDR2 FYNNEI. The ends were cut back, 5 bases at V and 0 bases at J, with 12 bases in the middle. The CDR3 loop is CASSIEASSTDTQYF. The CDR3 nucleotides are TGTGCCAGCAGTATAGAGGCCTCTAGCACAGATACGCAGTATTTT.

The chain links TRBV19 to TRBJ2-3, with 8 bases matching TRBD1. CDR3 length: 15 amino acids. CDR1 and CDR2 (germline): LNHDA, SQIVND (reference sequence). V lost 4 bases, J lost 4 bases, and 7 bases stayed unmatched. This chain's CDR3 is CASSKGQGIADTQYF. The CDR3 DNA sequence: TGTGCCAGTAGTAAAGGACAGGGAATCGCAGATACGCAGTATTTT.

CDR3 bases: TGTGCCAGCAGCGTAGAAGGGAGTATGGCCTCTGGAAACACCATATATTTT. It yields the protein CASSVEGSMASGNTIYF. V and J are TRBV9 and TRBJ1-3; the D is unclear. V was cut by 0 bases and J by 0 bases, with 13 bases left in between. The CDR3 is made up of 17 amino acids. Germline lookup yields CDR1 SGDLS and CDR2 YYNGEE.

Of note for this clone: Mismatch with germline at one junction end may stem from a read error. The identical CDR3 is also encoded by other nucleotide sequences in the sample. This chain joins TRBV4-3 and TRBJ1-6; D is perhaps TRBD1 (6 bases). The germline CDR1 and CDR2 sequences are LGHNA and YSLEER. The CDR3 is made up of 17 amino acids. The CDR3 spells CASSLHRASSYNSPLHF. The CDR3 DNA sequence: TGCGCCAGCAGTCTACACAGGGCTAGCTCCTATAATTCCCCCCTCCACTTT.

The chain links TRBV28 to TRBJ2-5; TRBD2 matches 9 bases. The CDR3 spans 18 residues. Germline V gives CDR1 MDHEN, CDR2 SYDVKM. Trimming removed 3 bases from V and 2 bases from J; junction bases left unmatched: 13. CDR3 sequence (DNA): TGTGCCAGCAGTTTTTTAGTCGACGAGCGGGGGGCACAAGAGACCCAGTACTTC. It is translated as CASSFLVDERGAQETQYF.

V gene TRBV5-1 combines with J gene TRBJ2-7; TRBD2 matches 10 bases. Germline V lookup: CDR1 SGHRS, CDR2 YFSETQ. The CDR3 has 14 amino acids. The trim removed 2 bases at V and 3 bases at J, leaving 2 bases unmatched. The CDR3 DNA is TGCGCCAGCAGCTTTAGCGGGAGGAACTACGAGCAGTACTTC. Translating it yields CASSFSGRNYEQYF.

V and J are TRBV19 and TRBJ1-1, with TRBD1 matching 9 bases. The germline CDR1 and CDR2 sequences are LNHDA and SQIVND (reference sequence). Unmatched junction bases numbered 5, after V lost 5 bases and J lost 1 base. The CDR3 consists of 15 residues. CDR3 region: CASSFHRGRNTEAFF. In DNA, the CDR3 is TGTGCCAGTAGTTTCCACAGGGGGCGGAACACTGAAGCTTTCTTT.

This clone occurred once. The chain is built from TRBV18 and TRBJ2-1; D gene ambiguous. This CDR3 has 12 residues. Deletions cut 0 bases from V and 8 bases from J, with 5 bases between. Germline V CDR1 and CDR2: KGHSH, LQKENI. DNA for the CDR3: TGTGCCAGCTCACCACCGCGATATGAGCAGTTCTTC. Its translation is CASSPPRYEQFF.

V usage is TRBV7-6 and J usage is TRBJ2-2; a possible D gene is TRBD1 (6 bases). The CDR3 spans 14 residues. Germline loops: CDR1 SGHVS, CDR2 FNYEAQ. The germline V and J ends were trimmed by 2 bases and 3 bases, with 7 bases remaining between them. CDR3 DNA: TGTGCCAGCAGCTTACAGGGGCACACCGGGGAGCTGTTTTTT. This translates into CASSLQGHTGELFF.

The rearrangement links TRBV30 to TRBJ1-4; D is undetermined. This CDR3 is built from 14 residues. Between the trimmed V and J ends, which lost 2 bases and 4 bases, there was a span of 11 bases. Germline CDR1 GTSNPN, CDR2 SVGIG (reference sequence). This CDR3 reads CAWSLSGLNEKLFF. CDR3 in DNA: TGTGCCTGGAGTCTATCCGGACTTAATGAAAAACTGTTTTTT.

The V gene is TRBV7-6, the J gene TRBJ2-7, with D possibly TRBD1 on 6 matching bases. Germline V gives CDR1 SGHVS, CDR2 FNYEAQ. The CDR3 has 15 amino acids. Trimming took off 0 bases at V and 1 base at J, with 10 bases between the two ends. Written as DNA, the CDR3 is TGTGCCAGCAGCTTAGCAGGGGGTATTTCCTACGAGCAGTACTTC. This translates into CASSLAGGISYEQYF.

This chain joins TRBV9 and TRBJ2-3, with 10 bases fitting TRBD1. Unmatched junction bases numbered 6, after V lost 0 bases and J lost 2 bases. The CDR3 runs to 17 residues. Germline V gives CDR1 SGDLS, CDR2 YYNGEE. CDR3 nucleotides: TGTGCCAGCAGCGTAGCTGGGGGACAGGGGAACACAGATACGCAGTATTTT. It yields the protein CASSVAGGQGNTDTQYF.

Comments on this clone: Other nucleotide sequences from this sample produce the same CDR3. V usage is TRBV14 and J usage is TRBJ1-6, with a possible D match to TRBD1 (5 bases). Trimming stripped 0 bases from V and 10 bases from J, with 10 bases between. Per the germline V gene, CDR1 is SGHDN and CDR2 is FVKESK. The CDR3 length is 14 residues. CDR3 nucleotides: TGTGCCAGCAGCCAAGATCAGGGTAGATCACCCCTCCACTTT. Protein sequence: CASSQDQGRSPLHF.

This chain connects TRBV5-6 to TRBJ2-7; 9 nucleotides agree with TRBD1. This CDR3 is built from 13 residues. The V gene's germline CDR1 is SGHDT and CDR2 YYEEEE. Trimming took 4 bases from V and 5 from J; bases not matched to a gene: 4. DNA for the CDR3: TGTGCCAGCAGCGAGGGGACAGGGAACGAGCAGTACTTC. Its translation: CASSEGTGNEQYF.